These T cell receptor beta chains were read from a single sample in a study of T-cell reconstitution after alpha-beta-depleted transplantation in children. MiXCR was run by TCRdb on the PCR reads, yielding one entry per CDR3 protein. The table has 250,000 to 350,000 distinct CDR3 sequences, 9.9% seen once; the top ten hold around 10%. Sample: PBMCs from the stem cell graft donor, taken from the stem cell graft. Every receptor here comes from a human donor who donated a stem cell graft to a child with SCID. CDR3s include the opening cysteine and the closing phenylalanine or tryptophan. Fields, in order: D gene, V gene, J gene, CDR3 protein. D genes are given only for firm matches.

d_gene: .; v_gene: TRBV19; j_gene: TRBJ1-5; CDR3aa: CASSISSNQPQHF
d_gene: TRBD2; v_gene: TRBV5-1; j_gene: TRBJ2-5; CDR3aa: CASSRTSGVIQETQYF
d_gene: TRBD1; v_gene: TRBV12-3/TRBV12-4; j_gene: TRBJ1-5; CDR3aa: CASSRSKRDRVGFQPQHF
d_gene: TRBD1; v_gene: TRBV4-1; j_gene: TRBJ1-2; CDR3aa: CASSQDLEDRGYYGYTF
d_gene: .; v_gene: TRBV11-2; j_gene: TRBJ1-6; CDR3aa: CASSSQSFNSPLHF
d_gene: .; v_gene: TRBV25-1; j_gene: TRBJ1-5; CDR3aa: CASSEGSQPQHF
d_gene: TRBD1; v_gene: TRBV6-1; j_gene: TRBJ2-2; CDR3aa: CASRAGTGTGELFF
d_gene: TRBD1; v_gene: TRBV7-6; j_gene: TRBJ2-7; CDR3aa: CASSERDSAYEQYF
d_gene: .; v_gene: TRBV12-3/TRBV12-4; j_gene: TRBJ2-6; CDR3aa: CASSLEAGANVLTF
d_gene: .; v_gene: TRBV24-1; j_gene: TRBJ2-3; CDR3aa: CATSAPGQGDTQYF
d_gene: TRBD1; v_gene: TRBV7-3; j_gene: TRBJ2-2; CDR3aa: CASSLTRDRDGGELFF
d_gene: TRBD1; v_gene: TRBV5-1; j_gene: TRBJ1-5; CDR3aa: CASRHDRDQPQHF
d_gene: TRBD2; v_gene: TRBV2; j_gene: TRBJ2-3; CDR3aa: CASSERQRGGPLGTDTQYF
d_gene: .; v_gene: TRBV7-2; j_gene: TRBJ1-1; CDR3aa: CASSLQIQAFF
d_gene: TRBD2; v_gene: TRBV5-4; j_gene: TRBJ2-3; CDR3aa: CATQNPGLAGGPEDTQYF
d_gene: .; v_gene: TRBV10-3; j_gene: TRBJ2-2; CDR3aa: CATRRQGGELFF
d_gene: TRBD1; v_gene: TRBV9; j_gene: TRBJ2-4; CDR3aa: CASSVGTGLIQYF
d_gene: .; v_gene: TRBV25-1; j_gene: TRBJ1-1; CDR3aa: CASGETLITEAFF
d_gene: TRBD1; v_gene: TRBV5-1; j_gene: TRBJ2-1; CDR3aa: CASSYWTGEGNEQFF
d_gene: .; v_gene: TRBV3-1; j_gene: TRBJ1-5; CDR3aa: CASSQGQNSNQPQHF
d_gene: .; v_gene: TRBV5-5; j_gene: TRBJ1-2; CDR3aa: CASRPEGVGGYTF
d_gene: .; v_gene: TRBV12-3/TRBV12-4; j_gene: TRBJ2-6; CDR3aa: CASSFAVSGANVLTF
d_gene: TRBD1; v_gene: TRBV19; j_gene: TRBJ2-1; CDR3aa: CASSTQMDRLNEQFF
d_gene: TRBD2; v_gene: TRBV12-3/TRBV12-4; j_gene: TRBJ2-1; CDR3aa: CASSFQAGGFYNEQFF
d_gene: TRBD2; v_gene: TRBV3-1; j_gene: TRBJ2-3; CDR3aa: CASSFIRDYTDTQYF
d_gene: .; v_gene: TRBV29-1; j_gene: TRBJ2-4; CDR3aa: CSVLDQDLAKNIQYF
d_gene: .; v_gene: TRBV5-1; j_gene: TRBJ2-4; CDR3aa: CASSLGFGEIQYF
d_gene: .; v_gene: TRBV3-1; j_gene: TRBJ2-1; CDR3aa: CASSHRDGYNEQFF
d_gene: .; v_gene: TRBV20-1; j_gene: TRBJ2-2; CDR3aa: CSARVAGWDTGELFF
d_gene: TRBD2; v_gene: TRBV9; j_gene: TRBJ2-3; CDR3aa: CASSVGGLAGPRTDTQYF
d_gene: .; v_gene: TRBV9; j_gene: TRBJ1-6; CDR3aa: CASSVSGFNSPLHF
d_gene: TRBD2; v_gene: TRBV7-2; j_gene: TRBJ2-1; CDR3aa: CASLVPRAGGQTYNEQFF
d_gene: TRBD1; v_gene: TRBV3-1; j_gene: TRBJ1-3; CDR3aa: CASSETGQANSGNTIYF
d_gene: TRBD1; v_gene: TRBV7-8; j_gene: TRBJ1-3; CDR3aa: CASSVTGGGNTIYF
d_gene: .; v_gene: TRBV3-1; j_gene: TRBJ2-7; CDR3aa: CASSPHFGSYEQYF
d_gene: .; v_gene: TRBV5-1; j_gene: TRBJ1-3; CDR3aa: CASSLPTGSSGNTIYF
d_gene: .; v_gene: TRBV5-4; j_gene: TRBJ1-3; CDR3aa: CASSLRDAGNTIYF
d_gene: TRBD1; v_gene: TRBV29-1; j_gene: TRBJ1-2; CDR3aa: CSVGYPQGQPYGYTF
d_gene: TRBD1; v_gene: TRBV6-1; j_gene: TRBJ1-4; CDR3aa: CASSIGQGTEKLFF
d_gene: .; v_gene: TRBV14; j_gene: TRBJ2-6; CDR3aa: CASSQQGSGANVLTF
d_gene: .; v_gene: TRBV2; j_gene: TRBJ1-6; CDR3aa: CTFCLGTDSPLHF
d_gene: .; v_gene: TRBV12-3/TRBV12-4; j_gene: TRBJ1-4; CDR3aa: CASSYSGPTNEKLFF
d_gene: .; v_gene: TRBV10-3; j_gene: TRBJ2-4; CDR3aa: CAISEQDTVPRNIQYF
d_gene: TRBD1; v_gene: TRBV2; j_gene: TRBJ1-4; CDR3aa: CASSKGDSDNEKLFF
d_gene: .; v_gene: TRBV14; j_gene: TRBJ2-7; CDR3aa: CASSQDRVEQYF
d_gene: TRBD2; v_gene: TRBV5-1; j_gene: TRBJ2-5; CDR3aa: CASSGGLAGAETQYF
d_gene: TRBD1; v_gene: TRBV29-1; j_gene: TRBJ2-6; CDR3aa: CSVEGDRGLSGANVLTF
d_gene: .; v_gene: TRBV11-2; j_gene: TRBJ2-2; CDR3aa: CASSSQLSDWELFF
d_gene: .; v_gene: TRBV20-1; j_gene: TRBJ1-4; CDR3aa: CSARDLRGSNEKLFF
d_gene: .; v_gene: TRBV5-1; j_gene: TRBJ2-7; CDR3aa: CASSLDRLYEQYF
d_gene: TRBD1; v_gene: TRBV7-9; j_gene: TRBJ1-6; CDR3aa: CASSLDLTGGSKSPLHF
d_gene: .; v_gene: TRBV20-1; j_gene: TRBJ2-7; CDR3aa: CSADPGRTSSYEQYF
d_gene: TRBD2; v_gene: TRBV20-1; j_gene: TRBJ2-3; CDR3aa: CSARDRQRGLTDTQYF
d_gene: TRBD2; v_gene: TRBV3-1; j_gene: TRBJ2-7; CDR3aa: CASSLRPREGSSEQYF
d_gene: .; v_gene: TRBV5-1; j_gene: TRBJ1-2; CDR3aa: CASSRARDSGYTF
d_gene: .; v_gene: TRBV5-1; j_gene: TRBJ1-1; CDR3aa: CASSFIGGTEAFF
d_gene: .; v_gene: TRBV25-1; j_gene: TRBJ1-1; CDR3aa: CASSEGGLTEAFF
d_gene: .; v_gene: TRBV29-1; j_gene: TRBJ2-6; CDR3aa: CSVEEGGSGANVLTF
d_gene: TRBD1; v_gene: TRBV25-1; j_gene: TRBJ2-1; CDR3aa: CASRDRRLYNEQFF
d_gene: TRBD1; v_gene: TRBV9; j_gene: TRBJ2-7; CDR3aa: CASSAGQGPLYEQYF